Presented here are 3 T cell receptor beta chains from one specimen sequenced in a study of cytotoxic CD8 clonotypes in ibrutinib-treated CLL. This table comes from immunoSEQ multiplex PCR, and its TCRdb copy is limited to in-frame clones, with some not included. The table shows 330,000 or so clones, with over 60% occurring only once. Specimen: PBMCs, collected after 36 months of ibrutinib treatment. These receptor sequences come from a human donor with chronic lymphocytic leukemia.

Notes on this clone: The same CDR3 is also encoded by other DNA sequences in this sample. The rearrangement links TRBV27 to TRBJ2-6; D is uncertain. Trimming took 3 bases from V and 3 from J, leaving 3 bases between them. CDR1 is MNHEY and CDR2 is SMNVEV in the germline V gene (reference sequence). The CDR3 is made up of 13 amino acids. CDR3 amino acids: CASSLSGANVLTF. Written as DNA, the CDR3 is TGTGCCAGCAGTTTGAGTGGGGCCAACGTCCTGACTTTC.

The table lists this clone with a few counts. The genes are TRBV6-1 and TRBJ1-5, with no clear D. Germline CDR1 reads MNHNS; CDR2 reads SASEGT. Trimming stripped 2 bases from V and 0 bases from J, with 20 bases between. The CDR3 is 19 residues long. The CDR3 DNA follows: TGTGCCAGCAGTGAATGGAGACCAAACCGCCCGTATAGCAATCAGCCCCAGCATTTT. Its protein is CASSEWRPNRPYSNQPQHF.

This chain connects TRBV10-3 to TRBJ2-2; TRBD1 agrees at 7 bases. Germline assignment: CDR1 ENHRY and CDR2 SYGVKD. The CDR3 spans 13 residues. The trim removed 9 bases at V and 3 bases at J, leaving 4 bases unmatched. This chain's CDR3 is CAIWDRYTGELFF. The CDR3 bases are TGTGCCATTTGGGACAGATACACCGGGGAGCTGTTTTTT.